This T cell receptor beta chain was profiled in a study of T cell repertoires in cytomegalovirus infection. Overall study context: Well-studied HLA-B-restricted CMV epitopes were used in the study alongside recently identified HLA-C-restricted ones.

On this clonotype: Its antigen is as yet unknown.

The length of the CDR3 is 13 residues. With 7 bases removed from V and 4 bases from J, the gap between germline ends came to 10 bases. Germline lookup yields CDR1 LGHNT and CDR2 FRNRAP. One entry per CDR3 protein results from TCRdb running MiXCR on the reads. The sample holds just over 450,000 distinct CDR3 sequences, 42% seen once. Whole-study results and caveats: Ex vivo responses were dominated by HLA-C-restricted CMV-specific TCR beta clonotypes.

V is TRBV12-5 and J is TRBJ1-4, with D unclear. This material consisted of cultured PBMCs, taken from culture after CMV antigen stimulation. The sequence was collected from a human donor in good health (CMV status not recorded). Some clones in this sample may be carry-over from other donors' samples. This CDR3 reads CASAGGLNEKLFF. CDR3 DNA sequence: TGTGCTAGTGCGGGAGGACTTAATGAAAAACTGTTTTTT.